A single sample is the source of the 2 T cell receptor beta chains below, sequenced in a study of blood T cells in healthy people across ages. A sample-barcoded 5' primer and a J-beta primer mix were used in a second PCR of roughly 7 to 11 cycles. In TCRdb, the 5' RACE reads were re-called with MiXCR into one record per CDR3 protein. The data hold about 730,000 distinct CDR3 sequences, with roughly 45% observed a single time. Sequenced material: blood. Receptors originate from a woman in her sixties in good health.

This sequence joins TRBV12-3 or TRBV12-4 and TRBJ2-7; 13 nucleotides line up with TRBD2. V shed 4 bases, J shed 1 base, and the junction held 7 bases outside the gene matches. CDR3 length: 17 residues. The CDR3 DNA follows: TGTGCCAGCAGTTGGCGACTAGCGGGGGGCAAGTCCTACGAGCAGTACTTC. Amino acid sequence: CASSWRLAGGKSYEQYF.

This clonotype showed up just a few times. The CDR3 region is CASSLARAGGTGTQYF. Written as DNA, the CDR3 is TGTGCCAGCAGCTTAGCGAGGGCGGGAGGCACCGGGACCCAGTACTTC. The gene calls are TRBV7-2 and TRBJ2-7; TRBD2 matches 8 bases. The J call may not be correct, given that the DNA end is closer to TRBJ2-5. The CDR3 has 16 amino acids. Germline-derived CDR1 and CDR2 are SGHTA and FQGNSA.